This T cell receptor beta chain was obtained from a study of CD8+ T cells in alopecia areata. Study background: Oral tofacitinib (5 to 10 mg twice daily) was administered to treated patients. Study-level results: Although TCR sharing was seen in mice, sharing across patients was less clear, possibly for HLA-related reasons. Tofacitinib delivered significant drops in scalp clonality and in expanded CD8+ clones among the top 100.

This CDR3 is built from 9 residues. Trimming removed 4 bases at V and 12 bases at J, with 1 base between. Germline V lookup: CDR1 LGHDT, CDR2 YNNKEL (reference sequence). Treatment here: oral pan-JAK inhibitor, 5-10 mg twice daily. Collected material from alopecia areata patients comprised lesional scalp punch biopsies and peripheral blood. A few counts support this clone. No antigen is known for it. Extraction and reverse transcription of RNA yielded cDNA as the sequencing template. Sequencing was performed with immunoSEQ multiplex PCR; in TCRdb, only in-frame clones are kept and a portion is missing. There are about 200,000 clones in the sample; roughly two fifths occur only once, and roughly 0.45% lies in the top ten.

The chain recombines TRBV3-1 (or the pseudogene TRBV3-2) with TRBJ1-6, with D unresolved. This sample comprised CD4+ T cells sorted from blood, obtained around week 30, from a patient treated with tofacitinib. The TCR comes from a human donor with alopecia areata. The CDR3 coding sequence is TGTGCCAGCAGCCTACCCCTCCACTTT. This gives the protein CASSLPLHF.